These 21 T cell receptor beta chains came from one sample sequenced in a study of shared clonotypes between healthy human individuals. The method was immunoSEQ multiplex PCR; TCRdb's version includes in-frame clones alone and lacks a portion of them. The sample holds 950,000 to 1,200,000 clones, 70% to 85% seen once. Sequenced material: memory CD4+ T cells from PBMCs. Subset denoted: CD45RA-negative fraction. Receptor source: a man younger than 30 in good health. Some clones in this sample may be carry-over from other donors' samples.

The chain employs TRBV7-3 and TRBJ1-3; no clear D. Germline CDR1 SGHTA, CDR2 FQGTGA. The ends were cut back, 4 bases at V and 0 bases at J, with 10 bases in the middle. The length of the CDR3 is 15 residues. DNA for the CDR3: TGTGCCAGCAGCTCAGCACACTTCTCTGGAAACACCATATATTTT. Its protein product is CASSSAHFSGNTIYF. Complete variable domain (other parts from reference TRBV7-3 and TRBJ1-3): GAGVSQTPSNKVTEKGKYVELRCDPISGHTALYWYRQSLGQGPEFLIYFQGTGAADDSGLPNDRFFAVRPEGSVSTLKIQRTERGDSAVYLCASSSAHFSGNTIYFGEGSWLTVV.

A word on this clone: A far larger clone is a single base away, which makes a read error likely. V is TRBV11-3 and J is TRBJ1-1; D ambiguous. V was shortened by 2 bases and J by 0 bases, with 1 base between the two germline ends. CDR3 length: 12 residues. The germline gives CDR1 SGHNT, CDR2 YENEEA. CDR3 residues: CASSLLNTEAFF. DNA for the CDR3: TGTGCCAGCAGCTTATTGAACACTGAAGCTTTCTTT.

The chain employs TRBV30 and TRBJ1-4; D not resolved. Per germline, CDR1 GTSNPN and CDR2 SVGIG (reference sequence). Deletions cut 3 bases from V and 7 bases from J, with 6 bases between. The CDR3 contains 11 residues. This CDR3 is CAWRAVEKLFF. In DNA form, the CDR3 reads TGTGCCTGGAGGGCAGTTGAAAAACTGTTTTTT.

The chain combines TRBV5-1 with TRBJ2-1, with 14 bases lining up with TRBD2. The CDR3 totals 15 residues. Germline values: CDR1 SGHRS, CDR2 YFSETQ. The trim removed 6 bases at V and 6 bases at J, leaving 5 bases unmatched. The chain's CDR3 is CASNFGTSGSNEQFF. The DNA of the CDR3 is TGCGCCAGCAACTTCGGGACTAGCGGGAGCAATGAGCAGTTCTTC.

The gene calls are TRBV14 and TRBJ2-7, with a tentative D call TRBD2 (6 bases). Deletions cut 0 bases from V and 6 bases from J, with 18 bases between. Germline V CDR1 and CDR2: SGHDN, FVKESK. This CDR3 contains 16 residues. CDR3 DNA: TGTGCCAGCAGCCAAGAACGGAGGGGAAGGAGCCGCGAGCAGTACTTC. Protein sequence: CASSQERRGRSREQYF. Filled out from reference TRBV14 and TRBJ2-7, the complete variable domain reads EAGVTQFPSHSVIEKGQTVTLRCDPISGHDNLYWYRRVMGKEIKFLLHFVKESKQDESGMPNNRFLAERTGGTYSTLKVQPAELEDSGVYFCASSQERRGRSREQYFGPGTRLTVT.

The J gene is TRBJ1-3, the V gene TRBV30; 15 bases are a match to TRBD2. The J call may be faulty, since TRBJ2-2 better matches the DNA end. CDR3 length: 19 amino acids. Per the germline V gene, CDR1 is GTSNPN and CDR2 is SVGIG (reference sequence). For the CDR3, the DNA is TGTGCCTGGAGTGTACAAGGACTAGCGGGAGGGCCGTTAACCGGGGAGCTGTTTTTT. Residues: CAWSVQGLAGGPLTGELFF.

This chain joins TRBV2 and TRBJ1-1; D perhaps matches TRBD1 (6 bases). The V and J ends lost 7 bases and 0 bases respectively, with 18 bases between them. CDR1 is SNHLY, CDR2 FYNNEI, per germline. The CDR3 runs 16 residues. The CDR3 DNA reads TGTGCCAGCACCTTTCGGATAAGGGGGGTGAACACTGAAGCTTTCTTT. It codes for CASTFRIRGVNTEAFF.

This clone showed up just a few times. The V and J genes are TRBV18 and TRBJ1-1, with 8 nucleotides matching TRBD1. With V trimmed by 5 bases and J by 3 bases, 11 bases remained unmatched. Germline CDR1 KGHSH, CDR2 LQKENI. CDR3 size: 16 residues. The CDR3 DNA reads as TGTGCCAGCTCAAAAGTCCCAGGGGGCGCGTACACTGAAGCTTTCTTT. Its protein is CASSKVPGGAYTEAFF.

The chain links TRBV5-5 to TRBJ1-1, with D possibly matching TRBD1 (6 bases). CDR1 and CDR2 (germline): SGHKS, YYEKEE (reference sequence). The CDR3 contains 16 residues. Trimming stripped 3 bases from V and 2 bases from J, with 17 bases between. This CDR3 is CASSSSGVAGNTEAFF. The CDR3 DNA follows: TGTGCCAGCAGCTCCTCAGGGGTTGCCGGAAACACTGAAGCTTTCTTT.

V gene TRBV28 combines with J gene TRBJ2-3, with TRBD1 matching over 8 bases. Germline loops: CDR1 MDHEN, CDR2 SYDVKM. The CDR3 extends over 14 amino acids. With 5 bases clipped from V and 4 bases from J, the junction kept 5 bases outside the gene matches. CDR3 sequence reads: CASSGRQGPDTQYF. CDR3 bases: TGTGCCAGCAGTGGACGACAGGGGCCAGATACGCAGTATTTT.

The rearrangement uses TRBV28 and TRBJ1-4; D call uncertain. V lost 6 bases and J lost 10, with 21 bases in between. This CDR3 spans 15 amino acids. The germline V gene has CDR1 MDHEN and CDR2 SYDVKM. CDR3 in amino acids: CASSSLDGEGGKLFF. The CDR3 nucleotides read TGTGCCAGCAGCTCTCTGGACGGAGAAGGTGGAAAACTGTTTTTT. The whole variable domain, remainder taken from reference TRBV28 and TRBJ1-4, is DVKVTQSSRYLVKRTGEKVFLECVQDMDHENMFWYRQDPGLGLRLIYFSYDVKMKEKGDIPEGYSVSREKKERFSLILESASTNQTSMYLCASSSLDGEGGKLFFGSGTQLSVL.

This clone was seen only a few times. This sequence joins TRBV5-8 and TRBJ1-5, with D possibly TRBD1 on 6 matching bases. CDR3 length: 15 residues. Germline-derived CDR1 and CDR2 are SGHTS and YDEGEE. V was cut by 4 bases and J by 4 bases, with 15 bases left in between. CDR3 sequence (DNA): TGTGCCAGCAGCCTAGGGGGACAAAGAAATCAGCCCCAGCATTTT. Translation gives CASSLGGQRNQPQHF. Filled out from reference TRBV5-8 and TRBJ1-5, the complete variable domain reads EAGVTQSPTHLIKTRGQQATLRCSPISGHTSVYWYQQALGLGLQFLLWYDEGEERNRGNFPPRFSGRQFPNYSSELNVNALELEDSALYLCASSLGGQRNQPQHFGDGTRLSIL.

This clone was recorded many times. As DNA, the CDR3 is TGTGCCAGCAGTGAGGGGGAATCCAACGAGCAGTACTTC. Its translation: CASSEGESNEQYF. V gene TRBV6-1 combines with J gene TRBJ2-7, with D perhaps matching TRBD1 or TRBD2 (5 bases each). The CDR3 loop spans 13 amino acids. Deletions cut 3 bases from V and 5 bases from J, with 11 bases between. Germline V CDR1 and CDR2: MNHNS, SASEGT.

V gene TRBV7-2 combines with J gene TRBJ1-5, with D maybe TRBD1 (5 bases). Germline lookup yields CDR1 SGHTA and CDR2 FQGNSA. The CDR3 runs to 14 residues. V lost 5 bases and J lost 2, with 10 bases in between. The CDR3 DNA reads as TGTGCCAGCAGCCCGACAGTTGGCAATCAGCCCCAGCATTTT. It yields the protein CASSPTVGNQPQHF.

This clone was observed a few times. This chain connects TRBV2 to TRBJ2-1; D possibly corresponds to TRBD2 (5 bases). Germline V CDR1 and CDR2: SNHLY, FYNNEI. Trimming took off 8 bases at V and 9 bases at J, with 11 bases between the two ends. There are 11 residues in the CDR3. The CDR3 DNA reads as TGTGCCAGCGCACTAGTTAGTGAGCAGTTCTTC. This gives the protein CASALVSEQFF. Combining the CDR3 with reference TRBV2 and TRBJ2-1 gives the whole variable domain EPEVTQTPSHQVTQMGQEVILRCVPISNHLYFYWYRQILGQKVEFLVSFYNNEISEKSEIFDDQFSVERPDGSNFTLKIRSTKLEDSAMYFCASALVSEQFFGPGTRLTVL.

This sequence joins TRBV18 and TRBJ2-2, with D unclear. The V and J ends lost 2 bases and 6 bases respectively, with 13 bases between them. Germline V gene data show CDR1 as KGHSH and CDR2 as LQKENI. The CDR3 runs 15 residues. The CDR3 DNA is TGTGCCAGCTCACCAGGCAGCGTAATTGCCGGGGAGCTGTTTTTT. Its translation is CASSPGSVIAGELFF.

The chain recombines TRBV9 with TRBJ2-4; D ambiguous. Per the germline V gene, CDR1 is SGDLS and CDR2 is YYNGEE. CDR3 size: 16 residues. V was pared by 0 bases and J by 0 bases, with 10 bases between. In nucleotides, the CDR3 is TGTGCCAGCAGCGTAGGAAGGGCTCTAGCCAAAAACATTCAGTACTTC. As protein: CASSVGRALAKNIQYF.

The CDR3 DNA reads as TGTGCCAGCAGCTCAAGGTCCAGCGGACCAAATACGCAGTATTTT. It is translated as CASSSRSSGPNTQYF. The chain carries TRBV7-2 and TRBJ2-3, with D possibly matching TRBD2 (5 bases). The CDR3 spans 15 residues. Germline V gene data show CDR1 as SGHTA and CDR2 as FQGNSA. The V and J ends lost 4 bases and 7 bases respectively, with 18 bases between them. The whole variable domain, remainder taken from reference TRBV7-2 and TRBJ2-3, is GAGVSQSPSNKVTEKGKDVELRCDPISGHTALYWYRQSLGQGLEFLIYFQGNSAPDKSGLPSDRFSAERTGGSVSTLTIQRTQQEDSAVYLCASSSRSSGPNTQYFGPGTRLTVL.

The chain employs TRBV28 and TRBJ2-7, with D maybe TRBD2 (6 bases). CDR3 length: 14 amino acids. In germline, CDR1 is MDHEN, CDR2 SYDVKM. V shed 3 bases and J shed 3 bases, with 12 bases lying between them. As DNA, the CDR3 is TGTGCCAGCAGTTTTTCGGGGGAGAGCTACGAGCAGTACTTC. Encoded protein: CASSFSGESYEQYF.

The chain joins TRBV27 to TRBJ2-3; 7 positions agree with TRBD1. Losses at the gene ends were 5 bases for V and 2 bases for J; bases not matched to a gene: 4. The CDR3 is 14 residues long. Germline V gene lookup returns CDR1 MNHEY and CDR2 SMNVEV (reference sequence). This CDR3 reads CASSQGDSTDTQYF. DNA for the CDR3: TGTGCCAGCAGTCAGGGGGATTCCACAGATACGCAGTATTTT.

The chain employs TRBV2 and TRBJ1-1; D possibly corresponds to TRBD1 (5 bases). V was pared by 4 bases and J by 3 bases, with 9 bases between. This CDR3 is 13 amino acids long. CDR1 is SNHLY and CDR2 is FYNNEI in the germline V gene. Here the CDR3 reads CASSVDTYTEAFF. In nucleotides, the CDR3 is TGTGCCAGCAGTGTGGACACGTACACTGAAGCTTTCTTT.